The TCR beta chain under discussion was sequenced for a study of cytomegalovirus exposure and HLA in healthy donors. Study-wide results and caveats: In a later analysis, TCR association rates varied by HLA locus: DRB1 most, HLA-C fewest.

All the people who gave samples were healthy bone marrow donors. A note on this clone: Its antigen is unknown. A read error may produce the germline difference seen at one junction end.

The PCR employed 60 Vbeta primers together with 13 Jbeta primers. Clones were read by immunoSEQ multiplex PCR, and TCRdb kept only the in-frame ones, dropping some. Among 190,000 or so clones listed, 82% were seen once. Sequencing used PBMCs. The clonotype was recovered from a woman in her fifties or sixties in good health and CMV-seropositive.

CDR3 region: CSSSFATSGGADTQYF. The CDR3 DNA is TGTTCCAGCAGCTTCGCGACTAGCGGGGGTGCGGATACGCAGTATTTT. This chain joins TRBV7-9 and TRBJ2-3; TRBD2 aligns across 12 bases. CDR3 length: 16 residues. CDR1 SEHNR and CDR2 FQNEAQ come from the germline V gene (reference sequence). Full variable domain (rest looked up from reference TRBV7-9 and TRBJ2-3): DTGVSQNPRHKITKRGQNVTFRCDPISEHNRLYWYRQTLGQGPEFLTYFQNEAQLEKSRLLSDRFSAERPKGSFSTLEIQRTEQGDSAMYLCSSSFATSGGADTQYFGPGTRLTVL.